A few counts support the clone carrying this T cell receptor beta chain. Its matching antigen is unknown. This entry comes from a study of response to subunit inactivated influenza vaccine. TCRdb processed the RT-PCR reads anew with MiXCR; each CDR3 protein has one entry. The sample records some 640,000 distinct CDR3 sequences, approximately 15% being singletons. Notes on the study in general: Authors suggested that a seasonal influenza vaccination recruits few new T cells each time.

The CDR3 spans 15 residues. The germline CDR1 and CDR2 sequences are DFQATT and SNEGSKA (reference sequence). V gave up 0 bases and J gave up 1 base, with 12 bases separating them. The chain recombines TRBV20-1 with TRBJ1-1; maybe TRBD1 (6 bases). This clonotype originated in a man aged 45-60 years who received an inactivated influenza vaccine. Specimen: PBMCs from blood, collected 14 to 15 days before vaccination. This CDR3 is CSARDLGHQNTEAFF. The CDR3 nucleotides read TGCAGTGCTAGAGATTTGGGACACCAGAACACTGAAGCTTTCTTT.